These 12 T cell receptor beta chains share one sample of origin, sequenced in a study of blood T cell repertoires in COVID-19. Generated by immunoSEQ multiplex PCR, the TCRdb table keeps only in-frame clones and is missing some. The data hold around 190,000 clones, with around 80% observed a single time. The specimen was peripheral blood. These receptors all stem from a man aged 60 to 69 with acute or convalescent COVID-19.

This sequence joins TRBV4-3 and TRBJ1-6; tentative D call: TRBD1 (5 bases). This CDR3 has 18 residues. Trimming took off 0 bases at V and 0 bases at J, with 12 bases between the two ends. Germline CDR1 and CDR2: LGHNA and YSLEER. CDR3 amino acids: CASSQETTESSYNSPLHF. The CDR3 bases are TGCGCCAGCAGCCAAGAGACGACAGAGAGCTCCTATAATTCACCCCTCCACTTT.

This clone was counted once. V gene TRBV7-6 combines with J gene TRBJ2-1; 11 bases agree with TRBD2. CDR3 length: 16 residues. The V segment lost 0 bases and the J segment 7 bases; nucleotides outside the gene matches: 5. CDR1 SGHVS and CDR2 FNYEAQ come from the germline V gene. The CDR3, as DNA: TGTGCCAGCAGCTTAGCGGTACTAGCGGGAGTTAATGAGCAGTTCTTC. Its protein is CASSLAVLAGVNEQFF.

This clone appeared a few times. The chain employs TRBV23-1 and TRBJ2-5; TRBD1 agrees at 11 bases. TRBV23-1 qualifies as an ORF whose function is uncertain. CDR3 length: 15 residues. The V segment lost 7 bases and the J segment 4 bases; nucleotides outside the gene matches: 8. The CDR3 DNA follows: TGCGCCAGCAAAGAGGGGACAGGGGGTACAGAGACCCAGTACTTC. Translating gives CASKEGTGGTETQYF.

The CDR3 DNA reads TGTGCCTGGTCCCGCCGGGGAGGTAGCACTGAAGCTTTCTTT. This translates into CAWSRRGGSTEAFF. V gene TRBV30 combines with J gene TRBJ1-1; D not resolved. The CDR3 contains 14 residues. The V and J ends lost 5 bases and 4 bases respectively, with 17 bases between them. Germline V CDR1 and CDR2: GTSNPN, SVGIG (reference sequence).

J is TRBJ2-7 and V is TRBV11-2; 7 nucleotides agree with TRBD2. Germline V gene data show CDR1 as SGHAT and CDR2 as FQNNGV. The J segment lost 6 bases and the V segment lost 5 bases, leaving 1 base of the junction unmatched. The CDR3 covers 11 residues. The CDR3 spells CASSSGAEQYF. The CDR3 DNA reads as TGTGCCAGCAGCAGCGGGGCCGAGCAGTACTTC. Full variable domain (rest looked up from reference TRBV11-2 and TRBJ2-7): EAGVAQSPRYKIIEKRQSVAFWCNPISGHATLYWYQQILGQGPKLLIQFQNNGVVDDSQLPKDRFSAERLKGVDSTLKIQPAKLEDSAVYLCASSSGAEQYFGPGTRLTVT.

This clone appeared a few times. One junction end does not reproduce the germline sequence, and a read error may be involved. V gene TRBV7-7 combines with J gene TRBJ2-1; D remains ambiguous. The CDR3 consists of 15 residues. Germline V gives CDR1 SSHAT, CDR2 FNYEAQ (reference sequence). CDR3 loop: CASSLGSYPYNEQFF. The CDR3 DNA is TGTGCTAGCAGCTTAGGGTCCTACCCGTACAATGAGCAGTTCTTC.

This clone was seen a few times. V is TRBV30 and J is TRBJ1-1; unclear D gene. The CDR3 covers 12 residues. The V and J ends lost 4 bases and 0 bases respectively, with 6 bases between them. Germline CDR1 is GTSNPN and CDR2 is SVGIG (reference sequence). The CDR3 loop is CAWMGLNTEAFF. DNA of the CDR3: TGTGCCTGGATGGGCCTGAACACTGAAGCTTTCTTT.

The chain couples TRBV27 to TRBJ2-5; perhaps TRBD2 as D (5 bases). Germline CDR1 reads MNHEY; CDR2 reads SMNVEV (reference sequence). Trimming stripped 0 bases from V and 0 bases from J, with 11 bases between. The CDR3 sequence is 16 residues long. The CDR3 sequence is CASSLSTAGHQETQYF. The CDR3 nucleotides read TGTGCCAGCAGTTTATCGACTGCGGGCCACCAAGAGACCCAGTACTTC.

The chain carries TRBV6-5 and TRBJ2-3; D may be TRBD1 (5 bases). V lost 2 bases to trimming and J lost 2 bases, with 8 bases between them. The CDR3 loop spans 14 amino acids. Germline V gene lookup returns CDR1 MNHEY and CDR2 SVGAGI. This CDR3 is CASSYKGLTDTQYF. The CDR3 DNA reads TGTGCCAGCAGTTACAAGGGGCTCACAGATACGCAGTATTTT.

This chain connects TRBV7-3 to TRBJ2-7; D is undetermined. The CDR3 loop spans 14 amino acids. Germline-derived CDR1 and CDR2 are SGHTA and FQGTGA. V lost 3 bases and J lost 7, with 16 bases in between. CDR3 DNA sequence: TGTGCCAGCAGCTTTGGTGGCCCCATTAATGAGCAGTACTTC. Translated, it gives CASSFGGPINEQYF.

CDR3 bases: TGTGCCAGCAGTTCCTTATACGAGCAGTACTTC. It encodes CASSSLYEQYF. The chain couples TRBV6-5 to TRBJ2-7; no definite D call. Trimming took off 4 bases at V and 4 bases at J, with 5 bases between the two ends. This CDR3 is 11 amino acids long. The germline V gene encodes CDR1 MNHEY and CDR2 SVGAGI.

The rearrangement joins TRBV24-1 to TRBJ2-3; 11 bases agree with TRBD1. Germline V lookup: CDR1 KGHDR, CDR2 SFDVKD. CDR3 length equals 14 residues. V was clipped by 3 bases and J by 7 bases; unmatched bases: 2. CDR3 residues: CATSDGQGAHTQYF. In DNA, the CDR3 is TGTGCCACCAGTGATGGACAGGGGGCCCATACGCAGTATTTT.